What follows are 32 T cell receptor beta chains derived from one specimen sequenced in a study of cytomegalovirus exposure and HLA in healthy donors. Both 60 Vbeta primers and 13 Jbeta primers went into the PCR. Generated by immunoSEQ multiplex PCR, the TCRdb table keeps only in-frame clones and is missing some. Here the sample spans about 170,000 clones, more than 60% being singletons. What was sequenced was PBMCs. The receptors stem from a female donor in good health and CMV-seronegative.

The chain combines TRBV29-1 with TRBJ2-1, with TRBD2 matching 8 bases. In germline, CDR1 is SQVTM, CDR2 ANQGSEA. V gave up 6 bases and J gave up 0 bases; unmatched junction bases: 4. The CDR3 length is 14 residues. This CDR3 is CSVTGLASYNEQFF. In DNA, the CDR3 is TGCAGCGTCACCGGACTAGCCTCCTACAATGAGCAGTTCTTC.

The V and J genes are TRBV14 and TRBJ2-7, with 9 bases aligning to TRBD1. Germline CDR1 is SGHDN and CDR2 is FVKESK. V was clipped by 3 bases and J by 1 base; unmatched bases: 4. The length of the CDR3 is 15 residues. The CDR3 loop is CASSQGQGVSYEQYF. The CDR3, as DNA: TGTGCCAGCAGCCAGGGACAGGGTGTGTCCTACGAGCAGTACTTC.

This clone has only a few counts. The chain's CDR3 is CASSIDLQGRAGNTIYF. The CDR3, as DNA: TGTGCCAGTAGTATAGACCTACAGGGAAGGGCTGGAAACACCATATATTTT. The gene calls are TRBV19 and TRBJ1-3; perhaps TRBD1 as D (6 bases). This CDR3 is built from 17 residues. The germline CDR1 and CDR2 sequences are LNHDA and SQIVND (reference sequence). V lost 0 bases and J lost 2, with 14 bases in between.

The CDR3 DNA reads as TGTGCCAGCAGCGAACAGGGGAACCTCCCCTCCTACGAGCAGTACTTC. As protein: CASSEQGNLPSYEQYF. The chain links TRBV27 to TRBJ2-7, with 7 positions matching TRBD1. Germline V lookup: CDR1 MNHEY, CDR2 SMNVEV (reference sequence). The CDR3 runs to 16 residues. V gave up 6 bases and J gave up 0 bases; unmatched junction bases: 11.

This rearrangement joins TRBV29-1 to TRBJ2-5; 7 bases map to TRBD2. CDR3 length: 14 residues. Losses at the gene ends were 2 bases for V and 3 bases for J; bases not matched to a gene: 6. CDR1 is SQVTM, CDR2 ANQGSEA, per germline. This chain's CDR3 is CSVEWWGGKETQYF. The CDR3, as DNA: TGCAGCGTTGAATGGTGGGGGGGGAAAGAGACCCAGTACTTC.

The gene calls are TRBV29-1 and TRBJ2-5; 7 nucleotides match TRBD1. Gene TRBJ2-7 matches the end of the DNA better, so the J call may be wrong. The CDR3 totals 13 residues. CDR1 and CDR2 (germline): SQVTM, ANQGSEA. The CDR3 DNA reads as TGCAGCGTAGAAACAGGGGCCCTCTACGAGCAGTACTTC. This gives the protein CSVETGALYEQYF.

V is TRBV30 and J is TRBJ1-2, with D possibly being TRBD1 (5 bases). This CDR3 is 11 amino acids long. Per the germline V gene, CDR1 is GTSNPN and CDR2 is SVGIG (reference sequence). Trimming removed 0 bases from V and 10 bases from J, with 9 bases in between. The CDR3 coding sequence is TGTGCCTGGAGTGTAGCAGGGCCCTACACCTTC. It is translated as CAWSVAGPYTF.

This clone was found a few times. This chain links TRBV7-9 with TRBJ1-1, with 9 bases fitting TRBD1. CDR3 length: 14 amino acids. Germline assignment: CDR1 SEHNR and CDR2 FQNEAQ (reference sequence). V trimming: 4 bases; J trimming: 5 bases; junction bases outside the gene matches: 5. CDR3 protein: CASSSGQGRTEAFF. The CDR3 coding sequence is TGTGCCAGCAGCTCAGGACAGGGGAGGACTGAAGCTTTCTTT.

The gene calls are TRBV6-5 and TRBJ1-1; 10 bases fit TRBD1. Germline V gene data show CDR1 as MNHEY and CDR2 as SVGAGI. The CDR3 runs to 15 residues. J lost 0 bases, V lost 6 bases, and 4 bases had no gene match. CDR3 protein: CASRGGQGMNTEAFF. CDR3 DNA sequence: TGTGCCAGCAGGGGGGGACAGGGGATGAACACTGAAGCTTTCTTT.

This clone has just a few counts. The rearrangement links TRBV28 to TRBJ2-7; TRBD1 matches 7 bases. CDR1 MDHEN and CDR2 SYDVKM come from the germline V gene. With V trimmed by 4 bases and J by 0 bases, 6 bases remained unmatched. The CDR3 is made up of 15 amino acids. The CDR3 DNA reads as TGTGCCAGCAGTTCCCCGGGACAGAACTCCTACGAGCAGTACTTC. This gives the protein CASSSPGQNSYEQYF. The full variable domain, rest sourced from reference TRBV28 and TRBJ2-7, is DVKVTQSSRYLVKRTGEKVFLECVQDMDHENMFWYRQDPGLGLRLIYFSYDVKMKEKGDIPEGYSVSREKKERFSLILESASTNQTSMYLCASSSPGQNSYEQYFGPGTRLTVT.

This clone was found once. V gene TRBV19 combines with J gene TRBJ1-5, with D maybe TRBD1 (6 bases). Trimming removed 7 bases from V and 7 bases from J, with 23 bases in between. Germline V gives CDR1 LNHDA, CDR2 SQIVND (reference sequence). The CDR3 has 16 amino acids. This CDR3 reads CASTKLGGPPRQPQHF. The CDR3 bases are TGTGCCAGTACCAAATTGGGGGGGCCCCCCAGGCAGCCCCAGCATTTT.

This clone was seen once. The chain uses TRBV6-8 and TRBJ1-2, with D tentatively TRBD1 (5 bases). The germline CDR1 and CDR2 sequences are MNHGY and SAAAGT. The CDR3 covers 13 residues. V was clipped by 0 bases and J by 4 bases, with 6 bases between them. This CDR3 is CASSYSQGYGYTF. DNA for the CDR3: TGTGCCAGCAGTTACTCGCAGGGCTATGGCTACACCTTC.

J is TRBJ2-7 and V is TRBV7-3; possible D gene TRBD1, 5 bases. The germline CDR1 and CDR2 sequences are SGHTA and FQGTGA. This CDR3 is 16 amino acids long. Between the trimmed V and J ends, which lost 2 bases and 0 bases, there was a span of 14 bases. The CDR3 loop is CASSLWRTSSSYEQYF. CDR3 nucleotide sequence: TGTGCCAGCAGCTTATGGCGGACATCGAGCTCCTACGAGCAGTACTTC.

CDR3 region: CASSQLVGPQETQYF. The CDR3 nucleotides are TGTGCCAGCAGCCAACTAGTGGGGCCCCAAGAGACCCAGTACTTC. The chain links TRBV4-2 to TRBJ2-5, with D perhaps matching TRBD1 (5 bases). The CDR3 totals 15 residues. Germline assignment: CDR1 LGHNA and CDR2 YNFKEQ. Trimming shortened V by 2 bases and J by 1 base, and 11 bases separated the two germline ends.

The chain couples TRBV30 to TRBJ1-4; maybe TRBD1 (5 bases). The CDR3 is 12 amino acids. V was trimmed by 5 bases and J by 8 bases, leaving 12 bases between them. CDR1 GTSNPN and CDR2 SVGIG come from the germline V gene (reference sequence). The CDR3 DNA reads TGTGCCTGGGGTGGGGGAGGCGAAAAACTGTTTTTT. It is translated as CAWGGGGEKLFF. Variable domain in full (rest from reference TRBV30 and TRBJ1-4): SQTIHQWPATLVQPVGSPLSLECTVEGTSNPNLYWYRQAAGRGLQLLFYSVGIGQISSEVPQNLSASRPQDRQFILSSKKLLLSDSGFYLCAWGGGGEKLFFGSGTQLSVL.

J is TRBJ2-7 and V is TRBV18; no firm D call. The germline V gene encodes CDR1 KGHSH and CDR2 LQKENI. Trimming removed 0 bases from V and 3 bases from J, with 18 bases in between. There are 17 residues in the CDR3. CDR3 nucleotides: TGTGCCAGCTCACCACCAGATACTTCCTATTTTAACTACGAGCAGTACTTC. It codes for CASSPPDTSYFNYEQYF.

Only a few counts were recorded for this clone. V usage is TRBV7-6 and J usage is TRBJ2-1; D possibly corresponds to TRBD1 (6 bases). V lost 1 base, J lost 4 bases, and 8 bases lay in between. The CDR3 loop spans 14 amino acids. Germline V CDR1 and CDR2: SGHVS, FNYEAQ. Here the CDR3 DNA reads TGTGCCAGCAGCTTAGGGGGGCCTTACAATGAGCAGTTCTTC. Its translation: CASSLGGPYNEQFF. The whole variable domain, filled in from reference TRBV7-6 and TRBJ2-1, reads GAGVSQSPRYKVTKRGQDVALRCDPISGHVSLYWYRQALGQGPEFLTYFNYEAQQDKSGLPNDRFSAERPEGSISTLTIQRTEQRDSAMYRCASSLGGPYNEQFFGPGTRLTVL.

V is TRBV6-5 and J is TRBJ2-7; unclear D gene. V gave up 4 bases and J gave up 4 bases, with 11 bases separating them. This CDR3 comprises 13 residues. CDR1 is MNHEY, CDR2 SVGAGI, per germline. The CDR3 region is CASSSALSYEQYF. CDR3 bases: TGTGCCAGCAGTTCCGCGTTAAGTTACGAGCAGTACTTC.

This clone appeared once. The chain recombines TRBV5-1 with TRBJ1-4, with 7 bases aligning to TRBD1. The V gene end was trimmed by 0 bases and the J gene end by 8 bases; junction bases not matched to a gene: 4. The CDR3 sequence is 14 residues long. Germline V gene sequence: CDR1 SGHRS, CDR2 YFSETQ. The CDR3 here is CASSLAGTVEKLFF. The CDR3 bases are TGCGCCAGCAGCTTGGCCGGGACAGTGGAAAAACTGTTTTTT.

The chain is built from TRBV5-5 and TRBJ2-5, with 7 bases fitting TRBD2. CDR1 and CDR2 (germline): SGHKS, YYEKEE (reference sequence). With V trimmed by 4 bases and J by 2 bases, 8 bases remained unmatched. The CDR3 extends over 15 amino acids. CDR3 amino acids: CASSPRDYKQETQYF. The CDR3 bases are TGTGCCAGCAGCCCAAGGGACTACAAACAAGAGACCCAGTACTTC.

The chain employs TRBV7-9 and TRBJ1-4; tentative D call: TRBD1 (6 bases). The germline V gene encodes CDR1 SEHNR and CDR2 FQNEAQ (reference sequence). This CDR3 region has 17 residues. V was pared by 1 base and J by 7 bases, with 19 bases between. The CDR3 region is CASSLGDVGAPGEKLFF. CDR3 sequence (DNA): TGTGCCAGCAGCTTAGGGGATGTGGGGGCGCCCGGTGAAAAACTGTTTTTT.

This rearrangement joins TRBV28 to TRBJ2-7; the D is unclear. V gave up 9 bases and J gave up 4 bases, with 4 bases separating them. The CDR3 loop spans 9 amino acids. The germline V gene has CDR1 MDHEN and CDR2 SYDVKM. CDR3 bases: TGTGCCAGGACTTACGAGCAGTACTTC. It translates to CARTYEQYF. The full variable domain, rest sourced from reference TRBV28 and TRBJ2-7, is DVKVTQSSRYLVKRTGEKVFLECVQDMDHENMFWYRQDPGLGLRLIYFSYDVKMKEKGDIPEGYSVSREKKERFSLILESASTNQTSMYLCARTYEQYFGPGTRLTVT.

This chain links TRBV11-3 with TRBJ2-7; 10 nucleotides align to TRBD2. The CDR3 has 18 residues. Germline V gene lookup returns CDR1 SGHNT and CDR2 YENEEA. V dropped 0 bases and J dropped 2; count of bases not matched to a gene: 10. The DNA for the CDR3 is TGTGCCAGCAGCTTAGAGCAAATAGCGGGAGGTTTTCCCTACGAGCAGTACTTC. It translates to CASSLEQIAGGFPYEQYF.

In this sample, this clone turned up once. V gene TRBV2 combines with J gene TRBJ2-5; D not certain. V was trimmed by 7 bases and J by 4 bases, leaving 13 bases between them. Germline loops: CDR1 SNHLY, CDR2 FYNNEI. There are 13 residues in the CDR3. The CDR3 sequence: CASTASRIETQYF. The CDR3 nucleotides read TGTGCCAGCACGGCGTCGAGGATAGAGACCCAGTACTTC.

The rearrangement joins TRBV19 to TRBJ2-3, with D unclear. V lost 8 bases and J 6 bases, leaving 21 bases between the germline ends. The germline V gene has CDR1 LNHDA and CDR2 SQIVND (reference sequence). The CDR3 runs to 15 residues. The CDR3 DNA reads as TGTGCCAGTTCATCTCCCCGGAGAAACACGGATACGCAGTATTTT. It is translated as CASSSPRRNTDTQYF. The full variable domain, its missing parts supplied by reference TRBV19 and TRBJ2-3, is DGGITQSPKYLFRKEGQNVTLSCEQNLNHDAMYWYRQDPGQGLRLIYYSQIVNDFQKGDIAEGYSVSREKKESFPLTVTSAQKNPTAFYLCASSSPRRNTDTQYFGPGTRLTVL.

This chain joins TRBV12-5 and TRBJ2-2, with 8 bases lining up with TRBD2. The CDR3 totals 17 residues. V shed 4 bases, J shed 7 bases, and the junction held 14 bases outside the gene matches. Germline V gene sequence: CDR1 LGHNT, CDR2 FRNRAP. DNA of the CDR3: TGTGCTAGTGGTTGGACGGGGGGGACAACTTCTCGCGGGGAGCTGTTTTTT. Its protein product is CASGWTGGTTSRGELFF.

The J gene is TRBJ2-7, the V gene TRBV5-1; tentatively, D is TRBD1 (6 bases). The V and J ends lost 1 base and 2 bases respectively, with 10 bases between them. Germline lookup yields CDR1 SGHRS and CDR2 YFSETQ. The CDR3 is 14 residues long. For the CDR3, the DNA is TGCGCCAGCAGCTTGCAGGGACATACCTACGAGCAGTACTTC. Translated: CASSLQGHTYEQYF.

This rearrangement joins TRBV5-1 to TRBJ1-4; unclear D gene. Germline loops: CDR1 SGHRS, CDR2 YFSETQ. The ends were cut back, 0 bases at V and 8 bases at J, with 11 bases in the middle. The CDR3 runs 14 residues. Here the CDR3 reads CASSLGQFPEKLFF. CDR3 nucleotide sequence: TGCGCCAGCAGCTTGGGGCAGTTTCCCGAAAAACTGTTTTTT.

This chain uses TRBV6-1 with TRBJ1-1; 9 nucleotides line up with TRBD1. Unmatched junction bases numbered 6, after V lost 6 bases and J lost 7 bases. CDR1 MNHNS and CDR2 SASEGT come from the germline V gene. The CDR3 is 13 residues long. Here the CDR3 reads CASRLTGGNEAFF. The DNA for the CDR3 is TGTGCCAGCAGGTTGACAGGGGGAAATGAAGCTTTCTTT.

CDR3 sequence: CASRPKSGGYTGELFF. DNA for the CDR3: TGTGCCAGTAGACCTAAGTCAGGGGGCTACACCGGGGAGCTGTTTTTT. The rearrangement uses TRBV19 and TRBJ2-2; TRBD1 matches 8 bases. V lost 6 bases, J lost 3 bases, and 9 bases stayed unmatched. This CDR3 is 16 amino acids long. CDR1 is LNHDA, CDR2 SQIVND, per germline (reference sequence).

This clone was seen just once. The chain carries TRBV5-4 and TRBJ2-5; TRBD2 matches at 8 bases. V trimming: 0 bases; J trimming: 3 bases; junction bases outside the gene matches: 1. The CDR3 totals 14 residues. Looked up from germline, CDR1 is SGHNT and CDR2 is YYREEE (reference sequence). CDR3 in DNA: TGTGCCAGCAGCTTGGCACTAGCGGAAGAGACCCAGTACTTC. Protein: CASSLALAEETQYF.

V is TRBV2 and J is TRBJ2-7; the D gene is possibly TRBD2 (5 bases). V lost 8 bases, J lost 0 bases, and 14 bases lay in between. This CDR3 is built from 14 residues. CDR1 SNHLY and CDR2 FYNNEI come from the germline V gene. The chain's CDR3 is CASSRVRVSYEQYF. DNA for the CDR3: TGTGCCAGCTCCCGGGTGAGGGTCTCCTACGAGCAGTACTTC. The variable domain in full, completed from reference TRBV2 and TRBJ2-7, reads EPEVTQTPSHQVTQMGQEVILRCVPISNHLYFYWYRQILGQKVEFLVSFYNNEISEKSEIFDDQFSVERPDGSNFTLKIRSTKLEDSAMYFCASSRVRVSYEQYFGPGTRLTVT.